Presented here are 31 T cell receptor beta chains from one specimen sequenced in a study of Ad26.COV2.S vaccination and SARS-CoV-2 variants. The table came from immunoSEQ multiplex PCR; TCRdb's copy has only in-frame clones and leaves some out. Counted here are some 450,000 clones, about 90% occurring once; the ten biggest clones make up roughly 4%. The sample's treatment: some 20 received Ad26.COV2.S at low or high dose, single or two shots; 5 received placebo; per-sample allocation not given. Specimen acquisition occurred on day 63 following the initial vaccine or placebo injection. This sample comprised peripheral blood, obtained in a trial of Ad26.COV2.S vaccine versus placebo. The source of these receptors is a person between 18 and 65 years old who received the Ad26.COV2.S COVID-19 vaccine or a placebo.

V is TRBV12-3 or TRBV12-4 and J is TRBJ1-2; D is perhaps TRBD1 (6 bases). The V end lost 5 bases, the J end lost 5 bases, and 12 bases lay between the germline ends. The CDR3 length is 13 residues. CDR3 in DNA: TGTGCCAGCAGTGGGGTAGGACAGTATGGCTACACCTTC. Translation gives CASSGVGQYGYTF.

The count of this clone is one. The rearrangement links TRBV5-1 to TRBJ2-7, with 10 nucleotides matching TRBD2. Germline loops: CDR1 SGHRS, CDR2 YFSETQ. Trimming removed 2 bases from V and 7 bases from J; junction bases left unmatched: 6. The CDR3 consists of 14 residues. In DNA, the CDR3 is TGCGCCAGCAGCTTAGGAAGCGGGAGGGGGGAGCAGTACTTC. Its translation: CASSLGSGRGEQYF.

The V and J genes are TRBV28 and TRBJ2-7; D is tentatively TRBD1 or TRBD2 (5 bases each). Germline CDR1 and CDR2: MDHEN and SYDVKM. The V gene lost 8 bases and the J gene lost 3 bases, with 20 bases spanning the gap. The CDR3 length is 15 residues. CDR3 protein: CASLSEGRINYEQYF. DNA for the CDR3: TGTGCCAGCTTAAGTGAGGGGAGAATCAACTACGAGCAGTACTTC.

The rearrangement uses TRBV5-5 and TRBJ2-6; 12 nucleotides align to TRBD1. From germline, CDR1 is SGHKS and CDR2 YYEKEE (reference sequence). This CDR3 is built from 19 residues. V dropped 2 bases and J dropped 0; count of bases not matched to a gene: 6. The CDR3 sequence: CASSFPGTGGRSGANVLTF. The CDR3 region has the DNA TGTGCCAGCAGCTTCCCCGGGACAGGGGGCCGCTCTGGGGCCAACGTCCTGACTTTC.

The chain uses TRBV12-3 or TRBV12-4 and TRBJ1-2; D gene unclear. V shed 7 bases and J shed 3 bases, with 12 bases lying between them. The CDR3 extends over 13 amino acids. CDR3: CASTDGPYYGYTF. The CDR3 nucleotides read TGTGCCAGCACGGACGGACCCTACTATGGCTACACCTTC.

The V gene is TRBV4-2, the J gene TRBJ1-2, with TRBD1 identical over 10 bases. Germline V CDR1 and CDR2: LGHNA, YNFKEQ. After removal of 0 bases from V and 4 bases from J, the junction contained 11 bases not matched to a gene. This CDR3 region has 18 residues. In DNA form, the CDR3 reads TGTGCCAGCAGCCAAGAGTCGAAAATTTGGGACAGGGGCTATGGCTACACCTTC. Residues: CASSQESKIWDRGYGYTF.

This chain links TRBV24-1 with TRBJ2-1; TRBD2 is a possible D gene (6 bases). Trimming left V 5 bases short and J 6 bases short, with 10 bases between. The CDR3 spans 13 residues. From germline, CDR1 is KGHDR and CDR2 SFDVKD. CDR3 region: CATSVRAGNEQFF. CDR3 DNA: TGTGCCACCAGTGTACGAGCGGGCAATGAGCAGTTCTTC.

The CDR3 DNA follows: TGTGCCATCAGTGTTTCGGGAGAGGACTACAATGAGCAGTTCTTC. Translated: CAISVSGEDYNEQFF. This chain joins TRBV10-3 and TRBJ2-1, with D possibly matching TRBD2 (6 bases). Between the trimmed V and J ends, which lost 4 bases and 3 bases, there was a span of 13 bases. CDR1 and CDR2 from the germline V gene are ENHRY and SYGVKD. The CDR3 runs to 15 residues.

V gene TRBV19 combines with J gene TRBJ2-5; D uncertain. The CDR3 totals 14 residues. CDR1 is LNHDA, CDR2 SQIVND, per germline (reference sequence). The germline V and J ends were trimmed by 3 bases and 5 bases, with 13 bases remaining between them. Here the CDR3 DNA reads TGTGCCAGTAGTATCGGCTCGGGTCTGGAGACCCAGTACTTC. This translates into CASSIGSGLETQYF.

This clone was seen only a few times. The J gene is TRBJ2-1, the V gene TRBV18; 8 nucleotides agree with TRBD1. The trim removed 6 bases at V and 5 bases at J, leaving 9 bases unmatched. Germline V gives CDR1 KGHSH, CDR2 LQKENI. The CDR3 contains 15 residues. The CDR3 DNA sequence: TGTGCCAGCTCCCCCCTGGGGACAGGCCACAATGAGCAGTTCTTC. Translating gives CASSPLGTGHNEQFF.

J is TRBJ2-5 and V is TRBV4-2; 10 bases agree with TRBD2. Germline loops: CDR1 LGHNA, CDR2 YNFKEQ. Trimming at V came to 0 bases and at J to 5 bases, leaving 9 bases not matched to a gene. The CDR3 consists of 17 residues. This CDR3 is CASSQDGSGRARETQYF. As DNA, the CDR3 is TGTGCCAGCAGCCAAGATGGGAGCGGGAGGGCCAGGGAGACCCAGTACTTC.

This chain links TRBV5-4 with TRBJ2-7; no firm D call. V was shortened by 1 base and J by 0 bases, with 14 bases between the two germline ends. Germline V CDR1 and CDR2: SGHNT, YYREEE (reference sequence). The CDR3 consists of 16 residues. The CDR3 region has the DNA TGTGCCAGCAGCTTGTCGGCAGCGCCCAGCTCCTACGAGCAGTACTTC. This encodes CASSLSAAPSSYEQYF.

The chain is built from TRBV7-9 and TRBJ2-5; D may be TRBD1 (5 bases). Germline values: CDR1 SEHNR, CDR2 FQNEAQ (reference sequence). The CDR3 runs 15 residues. V shed 2 bases and J shed 2 bases, with 12 bases lying between them. The CDR3 here is CASSLLAKGQETQYF. Written as DNA, the CDR3 is TGTGCCAGCAGCTTATTAGCTAAGGGGCAAGAGACCCAGTACTTC.

The CDR3 DNA reads TGTGCCAGCAGCCCACAGGTGGGCTCCTACAATGAGCAGTTCTTC. Translation: CASSPQVGSYNEQFF. The chain recombines TRBV9 with TRBJ2-1; TRBD1 is a possible D gene (5 bases). Germline V gene data show CDR1 as SGDLS and CDR2 as YYNGEE. Trimming pared 4 bases from V and 0 bases from J, leaving 11 bases between. The CDR3 sequence is 15 residues long. Filled out from reference TRBV9 and TRBJ2-1, the complete variable domain reads DSGVTQTPKHLITATGQRVTLRCSPRSGDLSVYWYQQSLDQGLQFLIQYYNGEERAKGNILERFSAQQFPDLHSELNLSSLELGDSALYFCASSPQVGSYNEQFFGPGTRLTVL.

The table lists this clone with many counts. The chain links TRBV6-4 to TRBJ2-1; 10 bases fit TRBD2. With 4 bases clipped from V and 6 bases from J, the junction kept 3 bases outside the gene matches. This CDR3 comprises 14 residues. Germline values: CDR1 MRHNA, CDR2 SNTAGT. CDR3: CASSGLAGANEQFF. The DNA of the CDR3 is TGTGCCAGCAGTGGGCTAGCGGGAGCCAATGAGCAGTTCTTC.

The chain employs TRBV11-2 and TRBJ2-1, with 16 bases matching TRBD2. The J segment lost 8 bases and the V segment lost 2 bases, leaving 9 bases of the junction unmatched. The CDR3 has 18 residues. The germline CDR1 and CDR2 sequences are SGHAT and FQNNGV. CDR3 amino acids: CASSLTGTSGRALYEQFF. CDR3 coding DNA: TGTGCCAGCAGCTTAACCGGGACTAGCGGGAGGGCCTTGTATGAGCAGTTCTTC.

This chain joins TRBV29-1 and TRBJ2-1, with 9 positions matching TRBD2. The CDR3 length is 13 residues. Losses at the gene ends were 6 bases for V and 7 bases for J; bases not matched to a gene: 7. Germline lookup yields CDR1 SQVTM and CDR2 ANQGSEA. The CDR3 sequence: CSVAGGPLNEQFF. The CDR3 DNA is TGCAGCGTCGCGGGAGGGCCCTTGAATGAGCAGTTCTTC.

V and J are TRBV9 and TRBJ2-2; maybe TRBD1 (6 bases). Germline lookup yields CDR1 SGDLS and CDR2 YYNGEE. V was cut by 5 bases and J by 2 bases, with 13 bases left in between. The CDR3 extends over 15 amino acids. The CDR3 DNA sequence: TGTGCCAGCAGTTTGGGGACAACTAACACCGGGGAGCTGTTTTTT. Amino acids: CASSLGTTNTGELFF.

The DNA for the CDR3 is TGTGCCAGCAGCGCGTCGTTCTCGTCGACGTTCTACAATGAGCAGTTCTTC. Translation gives CASSASFSSTFYNEQFF. This sequence joins TRBV9 and TRBJ2-1, with no clear D. The CDR3 consists of 17 residues. CDR1 SGDLS and CDR2 YYNGEE come from the germline V gene. Trimming took off 3 bases at V and 3 bases at J, with 19 bases between the two ends.

This chain connects TRBV29-1 to TRBJ2-7, with 9 bases that match TRBD2. The V segment lost 6 bases and the J segment 6 bases; nucleotides outside the gene matches: 6. Per germline, CDR1 SQVTM and CDR2 ANQGSEA. This CDR3 contains 12 residues. This CDR3 is CSVVSGRSEQYF. CDR3 nucleotide sequence: TGCAGCGTGGTTAGCGGGAGAAGCGAGCAGTACTTC.

The V call is TRBV27, the J call TRBJ2-7; 12 bases align to TRBD2. V lost 5 bases, J lost 7 bases, and 9 bases stayed unmatched. Per the germline V gene, CDR1 is MNHEY and CDR2 is SMNVEV (reference sequence). The CDR3 runs 15 residues. The CDR3 is CASSPASGRAQEQYF. In nucleotides, the CDR3 is TGTGCCAGCAGTCCCGCTAGCGGGAGGGCGCAGGAGCAGTACTTC.

The gene calls are TRBV5-6 and TRBJ2-1, with 7 bases matching TRBD2. V shed 2 bases, J shed 9 bases, and the junction held 2 bases outside the gene matches. The germline V gene has CDR1 SGHDT and CDR2 YYEEEE. The CDR3 has 12 amino acids. The DNA of the CDR3 is TGTGCCAGCAGCTTTAGCGGGCCTGAGCAGTTCTTC. Encoded protein: CASSFSGPEQFF.

The rearrangement links TRBV11-3 to TRBJ2-1, with 9 bases that match TRBD2. Germline assignment: CDR1 SGHNT and CDR2 YENEEA. The CDR3 consists of 16 residues. Trimming cost V 6 bases and J 9 bases; bases outside gene matches: 15. CDR3 sequence reads: CASSFPAGGVGSEQFF. The CDR3 DNA is TGTGCCAGCAGTTTTCCAGCGGGAGGAGTAGGGAGTGAGCAGTTCTTC.

This rearrangement joins TRBV6-2 or TRBV6-3 to TRBJ2-7, with TRBD2 identical over 10 bases. The trim removed 2 bases at V and 5 bases at J, leaving 3 bases unmatched. The CDR3 has 14 residues. Germline-derived CDR1 and CDR2 are MNHEY and SVGEGT. The CDR3 loop reads CASSYGTSADEQYF. CDR3 nucleotide sequence: TGTGCCAGCAGTTACGGGACTAGCGCCGACGAGCAGTACTTC.

This chain joins TRBV28 and TRBJ2-5, with TRBD2 matching over 8 bases. This CDR3 spans 14 amino acids. In germline, CDR1 is MDHEN, CDR2 SYDVKM. Trimming took 4 bases from V and 4 from J; bases not matched to a gene: 5. The CDR3 DNA reads as TGTGCCAGCAGTTACCCAGCGGGAGTAGAGACCCAGTACTTC. This encodes CASSYPAGVETQYF.

The chain employs TRBV6-6 and TRBJ1-4, with D unresolved. The germline gives CDR1 MNHNY, CDR2 SVGAGI (reference sequence). This CDR3 has 14 residues. V was shortened by 5 bases and J by 4 bases, with 11 bases between the two germline ends. The DNA for the CDR3 is TGTGCCAGCAGTGCAGCGGTACTTAATGAAAAACTGTTTTTT. Translation gives CASSAAVLNEKLFF.

The gene calls are TRBV13 and TRBJ2-7; D might be TRBD1 or TRBD2, each matching 6 bases. CDR3 size: 14 residues. CDR1 and CDR2 (germline): PRHDT, FYEKMQ (reference sequence). Trimming took 5 bases from V and 2 from J, leaving 13 bases between them. CDR3 sequence (DNA): TGTGCCAGCAGCCACGAGGGGGGTACCTACGAGCAGTACTTC. This codes for CASSHEGGTYEQYF.

The chain is built from TRBV5-6 and TRBJ2-7; 12 nucleotides line up with TRBD2. V was pared by 3 bases and J by 2 bases, with 9 bases of the junction left unmatched. This CDR3 has 17 amino acids. The germline V gene encodes CDR1 SGHDT and CDR2 YYEEEE. The CDR3 sequence is CASSSTSSGRAAYEQYF. CDR3 in DNA: TGTGCCAGCAGCTCGACTTCTAGCGGGAGGGCCGCCTACGAGCAGTACTTC. The entire variable domain, with the rest obtained from reference TRBV5-6 and TRBJ2-7, is as follows: DAGVTQSPTHLIKTRGQQVTLRCSPKSGHDTVSWYQQALGQGPQFIFQYYEEEERQRGNFPDRFSGHQFPNYSSELNVNALLLGDSALYLCASSSTSSGRAAYEQYFGPGTRLTVT.

The chain joins TRBV5-4 to TRBJ2-2, with D hard to call. Trimming cost V 0 bases and J 1 base, with 10 bases left between them. The CDR3 has 16 amino acids. CDR1 and CDR2 from the germline V gene are SGHNT and YYREEE (reference sequence). CDR3 residues: CASSLGPAQNTGELFF. The CDR3 DNA sequence: TGTGCCAGCAGCTTGGGACCAGCGCAGAACACCGGGGAGCTGTTTTTT.

This chain joins TRBV6-5 and TRBJ2-7, with TRBD1 matching 10 bases. The CDR3 covers 14 residues. V shed 7 bases and J 5 bases; nucleotides not matched to a gene: 8. Per germline, CDR1 MNHEY and CDR2 SVGAGI. CDR3 loop: CASKRTGGLDEQYF. The DNA of the CDR3 is TGTGCCAGCAAGAGGACAGGGGGTCTGGACGAGCAGTACTTC.

CDR3 coding DNA: TGTGCCAGCAGTTTCCCCGTCGGGACAGCTTCCTACGAGCAGTACTTC. Translated, it gives CASSFPVGTASYEQYF. V and J are TRBV28 and TRBJ2-7, with 7 bases identical to TRBD1. V gave up 3 bases and J gave up 1 base; unmatched junction bases: 9. This CDR3 spans 16 amino acids. Looked up from germline, CDR1 is MDHEN and CDR2 is SYDVKM.